This T cell receptor (beta chain) emerged from a study of CD8 T cells in ankylosing spondylitis. Overall study results and limits: According to the report, clones linked to the disease were significantly enriched in matched synovial fluid samples taken from ankylosing spondylitis patients. Characteristic, it appeared, of ankylosing spondylitis blood was a TCR beta motif of eight highly homologous variants.

This CDR3 spans 16 amino acids. Germline V gene sequence: CDR1 SGDLS, CDR2 YYNGEE. The V and J ends lost 3 bases and 0 bases respectively, with 13 bases between them. TCRdb recomputed calls from the 5' RACE reads with MiXCR, one row per CDR3 protein. This sample carries roughly 30,000 distinct CDR3 sequences, about 5.3% of them seen once, and the ten largest clones take 1.8%. This clonotype was found a few times. Its cognate antigen is unknown. The TCR sequence derives from a female donor with ankylosing spondylitis or in good health (not recorded which). The V gene is TRBV9, the J gene TRBJ2-1; a weak D match, TRBD2 (6 bases). What was sequenced was blood, either unsorted or a sorted T cell fraction (not recorded which). The CDR3 reads CASSGRDSSSYNEQFF. Written as DNA, the CDR3 is TGTGCCAGCAGCGGCCGGGACTCAAGCTCCTACAATGAGCAGTTCTTC.